These 21 T cell receptor beta chains were sequenced from one sample in a study of PD-1 blockade in mismatch repair-deficient tumors. Assay used: immunoSEQ multiplex PCR; TCRdb lists only in-frame clones, some missing. The top ten hold 2.5% to 4% of the sample, which has tens of thousands of clones, around 80% seen once. Here the sequenced sample was peripheral blood, taken 4 weeks after starting pembrolizumab. Receptors were obtained from an adult with mismatch repair-deficient cancer.

The J gene is TRBJ2-7, the V gene TRBV4-2, with 9 bases lining up with TRBD2. Per germline, CDR1 LGHNA and CDR2 YNFKEQ. The CDR3 covers 15 residues. J lost 4 bases, V lost 4 bases, and 8 bases had no gene match. CDR3: CASSPLAGEGYEQYF. CDR3 sequence (DNA): TGTGCCAGCAGCCCCTTAGCGGGAGAGGGTTACGAGCAGTACTTC.

The genes are TRBV6-5 and TRBJ1-2; 7 bases align to TRBD1. Trimming cost V 7 bases and J 6 bases; bases outside gene matches: 8. The germline V gene has CDR1 MNHEY and CDR2 SVGAGI. CDR3 length: 13 residues. The CDR3 sequence: CASTKRGTDGYTF. The CDR3 DNA reads as TGTGCCAGCACTAAACGAGGGACAGATGGCTACACCTTC.

Notes on this clone: This may stem from a read error, because a much larger clone lies one nucleotide away. Other nucleotide sequences in the sample specify the same CDR3. The gene calls are TRBV6-5 and TRBJ2-1; the D gene could be TRBD1 or TRBD2 (5 bases each). Germline values: CDR1 MNHEY, CDR2 SVGAGI. This CDR3 comprises 15 residues. Trimming pared 6 bases from V and 1 base from J, leaving 13 bases between. CDR3 residues: CASSLGTASYNEQFF. The CDR3 nucleotides read TGTGCCAGCAGCCTCGGGACGGCGTCCTACAATGAGCAGTTCTTC.

This clone was picked up a small number of times. The chain joins TRBV20-1 to TRBJ2-7; D not resolved. CDR3 length: 10 residues. Germline loops: CDR1 DFQATT, CDR2 SNEGSKA (reference sequence). Deletions cut 4 bases from V and 3 bases from J, with 4 bases between. The CDR3 DNA is TGCAGTGCTACCAACTACGAGCAGTACTTC. Protein product: CSATNYEQYF.

This rearrangement joins TRBV29-1 to TRBJ2-1, with D unclear. There are 13 residues in the CDR3. The V end lost 3 bases, the J end lost 3 bases, and 9 bases lay between the germline ends. Germline V gene lookup returns CDR1 SQVTM and CDR2 ANQGSEA. The CDR3 DNA sequence: TGCAGCGTTGATAACGGAGACTACAATGAGCAGTTCTTC. Encoded protein: CSVDNGDYNEQFF.

In its sample, this clone was seen once. CDR3 sequence: CASSLWRDSSYNEQFF. In nucleotides, the CDR3 is TGTGCCAGCAGCTTATGGCGGGACAGCTCCTACAATGAGCAGTTCTTC. J is TRBJ2-1 and V is TRBV7-8; perhaps TRBD1 as D (7 bases). The CDR3 sequence is 16 residues long. Germline V lookup: CDR1 SGHVS, CDR2 FQNEAQ. Trimming cost V 2 bases and J 0 bases, with 11 bases left between them. Supplemented by reference TRBV7-8 and TRBJ2-1, the full variable domain reads GAGVSQSPRYKVAKRGQDVALRCDPISGHVSLFWYQQALGQGPEFLTYFQNEAQLDKSGLPSDRFFAERPEGSVSTLKIQRTQQEDSAVYLCASSLWRDSSYNEQFFGPGTRLTVL.

The V call is TRBV6-1, the J call TRBJ2-7; TRBD1 matches at 8 bases. V lost 6 bases and J lost 6; bases outside the gene matches: 1. The CDR3 spans 11 residues. Germline-derived CDR1 and CDR2 are MNHNS and SASEGT. The DNA for the CDR3 is TGTGCCAGCAGCGGACAGGGCGAGCAGTACTTC. Residues: CASSGQGEQYF.

The chain has TRBV29-1 and TRBJ2-1; no definite D call. Deletions cut 7 bases from V and 8 bases from J, with 15 bases between. This CDR3 is 12 amino acids long. CDR1 and CDR2 from the germline V gene are SQVTM and ANQGSEA. This CDR3 reads CSATVVKDEQFF. The CDR3, as DNA: TGCAGCGCCACAGTGGTTAAGGATGAGCAGTTCTTC.

This chain uses TRBV30 with TRBJ2-7; D assignment may be TRBD1 or TRBD2 (5 bases each). V shed 5 bases and J shed 1 base, with 15 bases lying between them. The CDR3 has 14 residues. Germline V CDR1 and CDR2: GTSNPN, SVGIG (reference sequence). The CDR3 region is CAWVRDAGSYEQYF. In DNA, the CDR3 is TGTGCCTGGGTACGGGACGCCGGATCCTACGAGCAGTACTTC.

The J gene is TRBJ1-1, the V gene TRBV19; TRBD1 agrees at 8 bases. The CDR3 has 15 residues. Germline V gene lookup returns CDR1 LNHDA and CDR2 SQIVND (reference sequence). V lost 3 bases to trimming and J lost 4 bases; unmatched junction nucleotides: 7. CDR3 loop: CASSMGQAGGTEAFF. The DNA of the CDR3 is TGTGCCAGTAGTATGGGACAGGCGGGGGGCACTGAAGCTTTCTTT.

V and J are TRBV18 and TRBJ2-5; D tentatively reads TRBD1 or TRBD2 (5 bases each). The length of the CDR3 is 13 residues. V was pared by 3 bases and J by 2 bases, with 7 bases between. Per germline, CDR1 KGHSH and CDR2 LQKENI. The CDR3 is CASSPGRQETQYF. CDR3 bases: TGTGCCAGCTCACCGGGACGACAAGAGACCCAGTACTTC.

The chain has TRBV11-3 and TRBJ2-1; D perhaps matches TRBD2 (7 bases). The V end was cut by 0 bases, the J end by 9 bases, with 9 bases between. Germline CDR1 reads SGHNT; CDR2 reads YENEEA. This CDR3 has 13 residues. The CDR3 region has the DNA TGTGCCAGCAGCTTAGAGCGGGGGCGTGAGCAGTTCTTC. Translating gives CASSLERGREQFF.

J is TRBJ2-2 and V is TRBV2; 10 bases agree with TRBD2. There are 16 residues in the CDR3. After removal of 8 bases from V and 5 bases from J, the junction contained 11 bases not matched to a gene. Germline V lookup: CDR1 SNHLY, CDR2 FYNNEI. CDR3 protein: CASVLAGAVGTGELFF. The CDR3, as DNA: TGTGCCAGCGTTCTAGCGGGAGCGGTAGGAACCGGGGAGCTGTTTTTT.

This clone was counted between two and nine times. This chain joins TRBV30 and TRBJ1-2, with TRBD1 matching over 8 bases. The length of the CDR3 is 14 residues. V trimming: 3 bases; J trimming: 4 bases; junction bases outside the gene matches: 7. Per the germline V gene, CDR1 is GTSNPN and CDR2 is SVGIG (reference sequence). The CDR3 here is CAWRQTGAFYGYTF. The CDR3, as DNA: TGTGCCTGGAGACAGACAGGGGCCTTCTATGGCTACACCTTC.

In this sample, this clone is medium-sized. The chain employs TRBV2 and TRBJ1-1; 9 nucleotides line up with TRBD1. Germline V gene sequence: CDR1 SNHLY, CDR2 FYNNEI. CDR3 length: 15 residues. J was trimmed by 4 bases and V by 6 bases; bases with no gene match: 9. Here the CDR3 DNA reads TGTGCCAGCAGCGGCGGGACAGGGCGGCTCACTGAAGCTTTCTTT. Amino acid sequence: CASSGGTGRLTEAFF.

DNA for the CDR3: TGTGCCAGCAGCTTAACAGGGAGGGACACTGAAGCTTTCTTT. This encodes CASSLTGRDTEAFF. The rearrangement joins TRBV11-2 to TRBJ1-1, with D possibly TRBD1 on 6 matching bases. There are 14 residues in the CDR3. Germline loops: CDR1 SGHAT, CDR2 FQNNGV. V gave up 2 bases and J gave up 3 bases, with 10 bases separating them.

This sequence joins TRBV28 and TRBJ1-4; 9 nucleotides agree with TRBD1. The CDR3 runs to 15 residues. V was pared by 6 bases and J by 7 bases, with 9 bases of the junction left unmatched. CDR1 and CDR2 from the germline V gene are MDHEN and SYDVKM. The DNA of the CDR3 is TGTGCCAGCAGACCTGGACAGGGGATGGGTGAAAAACTGTTTTTT. Translating it yields CASRPGQGMGEKLFF.

The DNA of the CDR3 is TGCGCCAGCAGCCAAGGACAGGGTAGCACCGGGGAGCTGTTTTTT. It translates to CASSQGQGSTGELFF. V and J are TRBV4-1 and TRBJ2-2, with 7 bases aligning to TRBD1. Germline CDR1 MGHRA, CDR2 YSYEKL. This CDR3 region has 15 residues. V lost 1 base to trimming and J lost 4 bases; unmatched junction nucleotides: 3.

The CDR3: CASSTYGGHKGVLDNEQFF. CDR3 in DNA: TGTGCCAGCAGCACTTATGGGGGCCACAAAGGGGTGCTCGACAATGAGCAGTTCTTC. The chain combines TRBV7-2 with TRBJ2-1, with TRBD1 as a possible D gene (6 bases). Germline V lookup: CDR1 SGHTA, CDR2 FQGNSA. The CDR3 contains 19 residues. V shed 5 bases and J shed 5 bases, with 28 bases lying between them.

This clone counts as medium-sized. This sequence joins TRBV10-3 and TRBJ2-1; tentatively, D is TRBD2 (6 bases). Germline V lookup: CDR1 ENHRY, CDR2 SYGVKD. Trimming stripped 10 bases from V and 7 bases from J, with 20 bases between. CDR3 length: 14 residues. The CDR3 DNA follows: TGTGCCAGCGGGGCGGCTAGCGCGACGAATGAGCAGTTCTTC. Its protein is CASGAASATNEQFF.

The chain links TRBV7-9 to TRBJ2-2; D uncertain. The CDR3 totals 13 residues. CDR1 and CDR2 (germline): SEHNR, FQNEAQ (reference sequence). Trimming removed 8 bases from V and 2 bases from J, with 9 bases in between. Written as DNA, the CDR3 is TGTGCCAGCGGGCGAAAAAACACCGGGGAGCTGTTTTTT. Residues: CASGRKNTGELFF.